What follows are 3 T cell receptor beta chains derived from one specimen sequenced in a study of vaccination effects on CD4 cells after COVID-19. The assay was immunoSEQ multiplex PCR, and TCRdb's table has in-frame clones only and misses some. The sample includes approximately 26,000 clones, 69% of them seen just once. Antigens for these TCRs are unknown. Antigen-specific CD4+ T cells were expanded with viral peptide pools in the ViraFEST assay before sequencing. Subsequent to a culture period of around eleven days, CD4+ T cells were isolated. It was between March and December 2020 that the person had a SARS-CoV-2 infection confirmed by PCR. This material consisted of CD4+ T cells from PBMCs cultured with SARS-CoV-2 spike peptides, taken before COVID-19 vaccination. These receptors originate from a human donor who had a prior SARS-CoV-2 infection.

CDR3 bases: TGTGCCAGCAGTGAGGGTCGGGAAAGTACTGAAGCTTTCTTT. Encoded protein: CASSEGRESTEAFF. The chain combines TRBV6-1 with TRBJ1-1; D is undetermined. CDR1 MNHNS and CDR2 SASEGT come from the germline V gene. Deletions cut 3 bases from V and 5 bases from J, with 13 bases between. This CDR3 spans 14 amino acids.

The chain joins TRBV5-4 to TRBJ2-2; D is undetermined. CDR1 SGHNT and CDR2 YYREEE come from the germline V gene (reference sequence). This CDR3 is built from 15 residues. Trimming cost V 6 bases and J 2 bases, with 14 bases left between them. The CDR3 region has the DNA TGTGCCAGCACCCCGAACCAGGTTAACACCGGGGAGCTGTTTTTT. Encoded protein: CASTPNQVNTGELFF. Using reference TRBV5-4 and TRBJ2-2 for the parts outside the CDR3, the full variable domain is ETGVTQSPTHLIKTRGQQVTLRCSSQSGHNTVSWYQQALGQGPQFIFQYYREEENGRGNFPPRFSGLQFPNYSSELNVNALELDDSALYLCASTPNQVNTGELFFGEGSRLTVL.

The chain combines TRBV9 with TRBJ1-1, with 7 bases that match TRBD1. The J segment lost 1 base and the V segment lost 0 bases, leaving 6 bases of the junction unmatched. The CDR3 covers 16 residues. Germline CDR1 reads SGDLS; CDR2 reads YYNGEE. In nucleotides, the CDR3 is TGTGCCAGCAGCGTAGAGGGGGCTCTACGGAACACTGAAGCTTTCTTT. Amino acid sequence: CASSVEGALRNTEAFF. Full variable domain (rest looked up from reference TRBV9 and TRBJ1-1): DSGVTQTPKHLITATGQRVTLRCSPRSGDLSVYWYQQSLDQGLQFLIQYYNGEERAKGNILERFSAQQFPDLHSELNLSSLELGDSALYFCASSVEGALRNTEAFFGQGTRLTVV.